These T cell receptor beta chains were read from a single sample in a study of shared clonotypes between healthy human individuals. Measured with immunoSEQ multiplex PCR; TCRdb has only the in-frame clones, and not every one. The table has fewer than 650,000 clones, roughly four fifths seen once; the top ten hold 13%. Sequencing was performed on PBMCs. The source of these receptors is a woman between 40 and 55 years old in good health. Some clones in this sample may be carry-over from other donors' samples. The conserved cysteine and the conserved F or W are not part of the CDR3 here. A D gene is named only where the DNA matches it firmly.

D | V | CDR3
TRBD2 | TRBV7-2 | ASSLDGRAVYEQY
TRBD1 | TRBV7-6 | ASSFNRGRQETQY
- | TRBV5-6 | ASTVGLGQETQY
TRBD1 | TRBV5-6 | ASSGQGGTEAF
- | TRBV21-1 | ASSKIRGLAGKSTDTQY
TRBD2 | TRBV19 | ASSWLAGSGTQY
- | TRBV11-3 | ASSPSGGLAYNEQF
TRBD2 | TRBV10-2 | ASSATQGASGRSYEQY
- | TRBV19 | ASSIRQGSYEQY
- | TRBV6-6 | ASSYSPGAYGYT
TRBD1 | TRBV28 | ASSPQGVPPNQPQH
TRBD1 | TRBV5-1 | ASSLYQGGEKLF
- | TRBV10-2 | ASSETGWTQPQH
TRBD2 | TRBV4-1 | ASSQLAGVSDTQY
- | TRBV18 | ASSPLADSTDTQY
- | TRBV6-6 | ASSFTTGSGNTIY
- | TRBV30 | ALSSLGGTEAF
- | TRBV27 | ATQTEMNTEAF
- | TRBV28 | ASSLFRGMETQY
- | TRBV29-1 | SVATAYEQY
TRBD2 | TRBV29-1 | SVAPMWDSSSGSGTQY
TRBD1 | TRBV6-1 | ASRGGTGPQETQY
TRBD1 | TRBV19 | ASSPLGQGGTEAF
TRBD1 | TRBV6-1 | ASRHYGTDGYT
- | TRBV28 | ASSFSYEQY
TRBD1 | TRBV5-6 | ASSIGQGAFYNEQF
- | TRBV7-8 | ASSLAGGTQY
TRBD1 | TRBV5-1 | ASSPQTGRYT
- | TRBV5-1 | ASSLPGANVLT
TRBD2 | TRBV4-1 | ASSQKRGYRTDTQY
- | TRBV5-8 | ASSPAGAGNQPQH
- | TRBV27 | ASSSGTGNTGELF
- | TRBV21-1 | ASSKVTGVSAAQY
- | TRBV7-2 | ASSLRGRVTEAF
TRBD1 | TRBV19 | ASTATGSGYGYT
- | TRBV14 | ASSQDPAIPYGYT
TRBD2 | TRBV28 | ASSSGVGSEQY
- | TRBV27 | ASSLSGGRTEAF
- | TRBV28 | ASSHPGWARGGETQY
- | TRBV29-1 | SVEPRSGVLGYGYT
- | TRBV4-2 | ASSQDWGRMVGYT
- | TRBV2 | ASRALSSANTIY
- | TRBV5-1 | ASSSGPNTEAF
TRBD2 | TRBV28 | ASSPIGGRTRRDEQF
- | TRBV20-1 | SANQNGKLF
- | TRBV28 | ASTFSGQSHQPQH
- | TRBV16 | ASSQWASSYEQY
- | TRBV10-3 | ASQVSTGVTEAF
- | TRBV6-4 | ASSDSPSSGDTQY
- | TRBV27 | ASSTGPGSYEQY
- | TRBV5-1 | ASSLAFTGELF
TRBD2 | TRBV30 | AWSVTRTSGRAGETQY
- | TRBV11-1 | ASSHYQHNEQF
TRBD2 | TRBV28 | ASSSPASGQETQY
TRBD1 | TRBV30 | GWNLQGASEDTQY